The next 30 T cell receptor beta chains were all read from a single sample in a study of cytomegalovirus exposure and HLA in healthy donors. PCR used 60 Vbeta primers and 13 Jbeta primers. The protocol was immunoSEQ multiplex PCR, while the TCRdb copy is restricted to in-frame clones and leaves out a portion. In the table there are under 150,000 clones, less than 65% of which are singletons. The sequenced sample was PBMCs. These receptors came from a man between 40 and 49 years old in good health and CMV-seropositive.

CDR3 nucleotides: TGTGCCAGCAGCTCGGGGGGGGCCGGGGAGACCCAGTACTTC. Its translation is CASSSGGAGETQYF. The chain carries TRBV7-2 and TRBJ2-5; the match to TRBD2 covers 8 bases. This CDR3 is built from 14 residues. Per the germline V gene, CDR1 is SGHTA and CDR2 is FQGNSA. V was pared by 4 bases and J by 5 bases, with 6 bases of the junction left unmatched. Based on the CDR3 plus reference TRBV7-2 and TRBJ2-5, the full variable domain is GAGVSQSPSNKVTEKGKDVELRCDPISGHTALYWYRQSLGQGLEFLIYFQGNSAPDKSGLPSDRFSAERTGGSVSTLTIQRTQQEDSAVYLCASSSGGAGETQYFGPGTRLLVL.

Notes on this clone: The identical CDR3 is also encoded by other nucleotide sequences in the sample. The rearrangement joins TRBV29-1 to TRBJ2-7, with TRBD2 identical over 10 bases. The germline V gene encodes CDR1 SQVTM and CDR2 ANQGSEA. The CDR3 has 13 residues. V shed 3 bases and J 3 bases; nucleotides not matched to a gene: 2. The CDR3 DNA is TGCAGCGTTGAGGCTAGCGGGAGCTACGAGCAGTACTTC. Translated, it gives CSVEASGSYEQYF.

The table lists this clone with a count of one. The rearrangement joins TRBV30 to TRBJ2-1; TRBD2 agrees at 10 bases. This CDR3 has 16 residues. V gave up 4 bases and J gave up 10 bases; unmatched junction bases: 16. Germline V gene data show CDR1 as GTSNPN and CDR2 as SVGIG (reference sequence). The CDR3 loop reads CAWIGMSGRAIQEQFF. CDR3 nucleotide sequence: TGTGCCTGGATCGGTATGAGCGGGAGGGCCATTCAGGAGCAGTTCTTC.

The chain joins TRBV7-8 to TRBJ1-4, with a possible D match to TRBD1 (5 bases). The CDR3 totals 14 residues. Trimming left V 8 bases short and J 0 bases short, with 10 bases between. Looked up from germline, CDR1 is SGHVS and CDR2 is FQNEAQ. The CDR3: CASRRDSTNEKLFF. The CDR3 DNA follows: TGTGCCAGCCGCAGGGACTCAACTAATGAAAAACTGTTTTTT. Complete variable domain (other parts from reference TRBV7-8 and TRBJ1-4): GAGVSQSPRYKVAKRGQDVALRCDPISGHVSLFWYQQALGQGPEFLTYFQNEAQLDKSGLPSDRFFAERPEGSVSTLKIQRTQQEDSAVYLCASRRDSTNEKLFFGSGTQLSVL.

V usage is TRBV7-9 and J usage is TRBJ2-1, with 11 bases matching TRBD2. Germline CDR1 and CDR2: SEHNR and FQNEAQ (reference sequence). V was clipped by 5 bases and J by 6 bases; unmatched bases: 6. This CDR3 region has 15 residues. The CDR3 loop reads CASSPRGLAANEQFF. CDR3 in DNA: TGTGCCAGCAGCCCCAGGGGACTAGCGGCCAATGAGCAGTTCTTC.

V usage is TRBV14 and J usage is TRBJ1-1; D is perhaps TRBD1 (6 bases). CDR3 length: 15 amino acids. Trimming left V 9 bases short and J 1 base short, with 18 bases between. Germline CDR1 reads SGHDN; CDR2 reads FVKESK. Here the CDR3 reads CASSQGLFWNTEAFF. CDR3 DNA sequence: TGTGCCAGTTCTCAGGGGTTGTTTTGGAACACTGAAGCTTTCTTT.

The genes are TRBV10-3 and TRBJ1-1; 7 positions match TRBD1. Germline V gene sequence: CDR1 ENHRY, CDR2 SYGVKD. V lost 6 bases to trimming and J lost 0 bases; unmatched junction nucleotides: 4. The CDR3 length is 14 residues. The CDR3 DNA reads TGTGCCATCAGCGGGACAGCCTTGAACACTGAAGCTTTCTTT. Translated, it gives CAISGTALNTEAFF.

This clone was seen more than once but under ten times. The chain has TRBV21-1 and TRBJ2-2; the tabulated D call, TRBD1, remains unverified against the DNA. TRBV21-1 is recorded as a pseudogene. This CDR3 has 17 residues. The CDR3 DNA follows: TGTGCCAGCAGCAAAGACGGGGACAGCGCGAACACCGGGGAGCTGTTTTTT. It codes for CASSKDGDSANTGELFF.

The rearrangement links TRBV2 to TRBJ1-5; D unresolved. This CDR3 contains 14 residues. The germline V gene encodes CDR1 SNHLY and CDR2 FYNNEI. Trimming left V 1 base short and J 6 bases short, with 10 bases between. The CDR3 nucleotides are TGTGCCAGCAGTGAAGACAGATACGGTCAGCCCCAGCATTTT. Translation gives CASSEDRYGQPQHF.

This clone was recorded only once. In nucleotides, the CDR3 is TGCGCCAGCAGCGGGTGGACTAGCGGGGTGAACACCGGGGAGCTGTTTTTT. It specifies CASSGWTSGVNTGELFF. The chain couples TRBV5-1 to TRBJ2-2; the match to TRBD2 covers 12 bases. The length of the CDR3 is 17 residues. The V gene's germline CDR1 is SGHRS and CDR2 YFSETQ. After removal of 4 bases from V and 1 base from J, the junction contained 5 bases not matched to a gene.

The chain is built from TRBV30 and TRBJ1-2; no definite D call. Germline lookup yields CDR1 GTSNPN and CDR2 SVGIG (reference sequence). V lost 0 bases to trimming and J lost 5 bases, with 7 bases between them. The CDR3 is 12 amino acids. DNA of the CDR3: TGTGCCTGGAGTGTAACAGAGTATGGCTACACCTTC. Translated, it gives CAWSVTEYGYTF.

V is TRBV5-4 and J is TRBJ2-2; 7 positions agree with TRBD2. With V trimmed by 4 bases and J by 7 bases, 16 bases remained unmatched. CDR1 is SGHNT, CDR2 YYREEE, per germline (reference sequence). CDR3 length: 17 amino acids. The CDR3, as DNA: TGTGCCAGCAGCCTAGGGACTACACCTTTTCTCCGCGGGGAGCTGTTTTTT. Its protein is CASSLGTTPFLRGELFF.

Comments on this clone: At one boundary the junction diverges from the germline segment, which might be a read error. This CDR3 reads CASSLRIGQGNTDF. The CDR3 DNA follows: TGTGCCAGCAGCTTACGAATTGGACAGGGGAACACAGATTTT. The rearrangement uses TRBV13 and TRBJ2-3, with 9 bases lining up with TRBD1. There are 14 residues in the CDR3. Germline CDR1 reads PRHDT; CDR2 reads FYEKMQ (reference sequence). The variable domain in full, completed from reference TRBV13 and TRBJ2-3, reads AAGVIQSPRHLIKEKRETATLKCYPIPRHDTVYWYQQGPGQDPQFLISFYEKMQSDKGSIPDRFSAQQFSDYHSELNMSSLELGDSALYFCASSLRIGQGNTDFGPGTRLTVL.

CDR3 nucleotide sequence: TGTGCCAGCTCACCACCGGGAGGGATTGACAATGAGCAGTTCTTC. It specifies CASSPPGGIDNEQFF. The V and J genes are TRBV18 and TRBJ2-1; 7 bases are a match to TRBD2. J gave up 5 bases and V 0 bases, and 4 bases lay outside the gene matches. Germline values: CDR1 KGHSH, CDR2 LQKENI. This CDR3 contains 15 residues.

The CDR3 coding sequence is TGTGCCAGCAAGACGGCGGATCAAGAGACCCAGTACTTC. Translated, it gives CASKTADQETQYF. The chain recombines TRBV27 with TRBJ2-5; D unresolved. CDR3 length: 13 residues. Germline CDR1 MNHEY, CDR2 SMNVEV (reference sequence). Trimming took off 7 bases at V and 2 bases at J, with 11 bases between the two ends.

The chain couples TRBV7-2 to TRBJ2-7, with D perhaps matching TRBD2 (5 bases). V was trimmed by 4 bases and J by 3 bases, leaving 13 bases between them. Germline V gene data show CDR1 as SGHTA and CDR2 as FQGNSA. The CDR3 is made up of 14 amino acids. CDR3: CASSYHRGLYEQYF. The CDR3, as DNA: TGTGCCAGCAGCTACCACCGTGGACTCTACGAGCAGTACTTC.

This rearrangement joins TRBV25-1 to TRBJ2-1; 7 bases are shared with TRBD1. Trimming removed 4 bases from V and 6 bases from J; junction bases left unmatched: 3. CDR3 size: 13 residues. The V gene's germline CDR1 is MGHDK and CDR2 SYGVNS. The DNA for the CDR3 is TGTGCCAGCAGTGTTCCAGGGGGCAATGAGCAGTTCTTC. The encoded protein is CASSVPGGNEQFF.

The genes are TRBV2 and TRBJ1-5; no clear D. The CDR3 covers 16 residues. The V end was cut by 4 bases, the J end by 0 bases, with 13 bases between. Germline V gene lookup returns CDR1 SNHLY and CDR2 FYNNEI. CDR3 sequence (DNA): TGTGCCAGCAGTGTTTTCAACGACTATAGCAATCAGCCCCAGCATTTT. This translates into CASSVFNDYSNQPQHF. Full variable domain (remainder filled in from reference TRBV2 and TRBJ1-5): EPEVTQTPSHQVTQMGQEVILRCVPISNHLYFYWYRQILGQKVEFLVSFYNNEISEKSEIFDDQFSVERPDGSNFTLKIRSTKLEDSAMYFCASSVFNDYSNQPQHFGDGTRLSIL.

This clone has more than one count but fewer than ten. Within the sample, other DNA sequences also encode this same CDR3. The chain recombines TRBV5-1 with TRBJ2-3, with 15 bases lining up with TRBD2. After removal of 4 bases from V and 3 bases from J, the junction contained 3 bases not matched to a gene. The CDR3 totals 16 residues. From germline, CDR1 is SGHRS and CDR2 YFSETQ. CDR3 coding DNA: TGCGCCAGCAGCCTGGGACTAGCGGGGGGAACAGATACGCAGTATTTT. It translates to CASSLGLAGGTDTQYF. Using reference TRBV5-1 and TRBJ2-3 for the parts outside the CDR3, the full variable domain is KAGVTQTPRYLIKTRGQQVTLSCSPISGHRSVSWYQQTPGQGLQFLFEYFSETQRNKGNFPGRFSGRQFSNSRSEMNVSTLELGDSALYLCASSLGLAGGTDTQYFGPGTRLTVL.

This rearrangement joins TRBV9 to TRBJ2-2; D not certain. The V end lost 1 base, the J end lost 0 bases, and 7 bases lay between the germline ends. Germline V gene sequence: CDR1 SGDLS, CDR2 YYNGEE. CDR3 size: 15 residues. In nucleotides, the CDR3 is TGTGCCAGCAGCGTAAGCCCTGCGAACACCGGGGAGCTGTTTTTT. It encodes CASSVSPANTGELFF.

This clone has just one count. CDR3 coding DNA: TGTGCCAGCAGGCTGACAGGGGGCGTCGGGAATGAGCAGTTCTTC. Protein: CASRLTGGVGNEQFF. The genes are TRBV2 and TRBJ2-1; TRBD1 matches 10 bases. The CDR3 sequence is 15 residues long. With 6 bases clipped from V and 7 bases from J, the junction kept 9 bases outside the gene matches. From germline, CDR1 is SNHLY and CDR2 FYNNEI.

This clone appeared a few times. The chain combines TRBV30 with TRBJ1-2; D gene ambiguous. The CDR3 is made up of 11 amino acids. Germline V gene lookup returns CDR1 GTSNPN and CDR2 SVGIG (reference sequence). V lost 6 bases to trimming and J lost 0 bases, with 5 bases between them. CDR3 in DNA: TGTGCCTGCCATGCTAACTATGGCTACACCTTC. Translating gives CACHANYGYTF. The variable domain in full, completed from reference TRBV30 and TRBJ1-2, reads SQTIHQWPATLVQPVGSPLSLECTVEGTSNPNLYWYRQAAGRGLQLLFYSVGIGQISSEVPQNLSASRPQDRQFILSSKKLLLSDSGFYLCACHANYGYTFGSGTRLTVV.

In its sample, this clone was seen a few times. The chain uses TRBV19 and TRBJ2-2; D may be TRBD1 (6 bases). This CDR3 is 15 amino acids long. V was trimmed by 2 bases and J by 4 bases, leaving 11 bases between them. CDR1 is LNHDA and CDR2 is SQIVND in the germline V gene (reference sequence). In DNA form, the CDR3 reads TGTGCCAGTAGTATAAGACAGGAACTCACCGGGGAGCTGTTTTTT. It specifies CASSIRQELTGELFF.

This clone turned up a few times. V is TRBV7-9 and J is TRBJ2-3; no reliable D call. Germline lookup yields CDR1 SEHNR and CDR2 FQNEAQ (reference sequence). The V gene lost 6 bases and the J gene lost 0 bases, with 7 bases spanning the gap. This CDR3 region has 13 residues. This CDR3 reads CASRLESTDTQYF. CDR3 bases: TGTGCCAGCAGGCTGGAGAGCACAGATACGCAGTATTTT.

This chain links TRBV28 with TRBJ2-1, with TRBD1 as a possible D gene (6 bases). Trimming took 8 bases from V and 6 from J, leaving 11 bases between them. CDR3 length: 12 amino acids. The V gene's germline CDR1 is MDHEN and CDR2 SYDVKM. CDR3 sequence reads: CASGQFLNEQFF. CDR3 bases: TGTGCCAGCGGACAGTTCCTCAATGAGCAGTTCTTC.

This chain connects TRBV7-7 to TRBJ2-5; D unresolved. V was cut by 2 bases and J by 1 base, with 14 bases left in between. The CDR3 runs to 16 residues. CDR1 is SSHAT, CDR2 FNYEAQ, per germline (reference sequence). The CDR3, as DNA: TGTGCCAGCAGCTTATTGCACAGTTATAGCCAAGAGACCCAGTACTTC. It yields the protein CASSLLHSYSQETQYF. Looking up the rest from reference TRBV7-7 and TRBJ2-5 gives the full variable domain: GAGVSQSPRYKVTKRGQDVTLRCDPISSHATLYWYQQALGQGPEFLTYFNYEAQPDKSGLPSDRFSAERPEGSISTLTIQRTEQRDSAMYRCASSLLHSYSQETQYFGPGTRLLVL.

This clone appeared a few times. The chain couples TRBV14 to TRBJ1-1; 7 bases match TRBD1. The CDR3 contains 13 residues. Germline assignment: CDR1 SGHDN and CDR2 FVKESK. J lost 5 bases, V lost 4 bases, and 4 bases had no gene match. This CDR3 reads CASSPRTGTEAFF. The CDR3 DNA sequence: TGTGCCAGCAGCCCGAGGACAGGAACTGAAGCTTTCTTT.

This clone was counted a few times. The J gene is TRBJ1-1, the V gene TRBV29-1; 7 bases are shared with TRBD1. Trimming removed 1 base from V and 11 bases from J; junction bases left unmatched: 16. Looked up from germline, CDR1 is SQVTM and CDR2 is ANQGSEA. This CDR3 comprises 15 residues. The CDR3 region has the DNA TGCAGCGTTGAAGCCTCACGACAGGGCGGGTTGGGGGCTTTCTTT. Protein sequence: CSVEASRQGGLGAFF. Variable domain in full (rest from reference TRBV29-1 and TRBJ1-1): SAVISQKPSRDICQRGTSLTIQCQVDSQVTMMFWYRQQPGQSLTLIATANQGSEATYESGFVIDKFPISRPNLTFSTLTVSNMSPEDSSIYLCSVEASRQGGLGAFFGQGTRLTVV.

This clone was counted once. The chain has TRBV18 and TRBJ2-5, with D hard to call. The CDR3 is 14 amino acids. Germline CDR1 and CDR2: KGHSH and LQKENI. V dropped 0 bases and J dropped 12 bases, with 17 bases sitting between them. The chain's CDR3 is CASSPPVPHYLEYF. CDR3 DNA: TGTGCCAGCTCACCACCGGTACCTCACTACCTAGAGTACTTC.

CDR3 protein: CASSLAGSGANVLTF. CDR3 nucleotide sequence: TGCGCCAGCAGCCTGGCGGGCTCTGGGGCCAACGTCCTGACTTTC. This chain connects TRBV4-1 to TRBJ2-6; D possibly corresponds to TRBD2 (5 bases). CDR1 MGHRA and CDR2 YSYEKL come from the germline V gene. The CDR3 extends over 15 amino acids. Trimming pared 4 bases from V and 0 bases from J, leaving 7 bases between.